What follows are 20 T cell receptor beta chains derived from one specimen sequenced in a study of T cell responses to AZD1222 COVID-19 vaccine (dated by TCRdb to the early 2020s). Taken with the paper, the label for time point translates to: baseline before first vaccination. The library was built by means of the immunoSEQ multiplex PCR assay. Entries here come from immuneACCESS through TCRdb and include only in-frame sequences with V and J called. Some clones fail to appear in such tables; in the studies checked, an unresolved V gene covers under half of the shortfall, and the cause of the remainder is unknown. Present in this sample are about 150,000 clones, approximately 90% of which were seen just once. The ten biggest clones cover about 2% of the sample. The sample was peripheral blood, taken on day 0 of AZD1222 vaccination. These receptors were collected from an adult in good health.

The table lists this clone with a count of one. The chain joins TRBV11-3 to TRBJ2-1; TRBD2 matches at 12 bases. This CDR3 is built from 15 residues. The trim removed 5 bases at V and 9 bases at J, leaving 8 bases unmatched. Germline CDR1 reads SGHNT; CDR2 reads YENEEA. The CDR3: CASSPTLAGGGEQFF. The CDR3 region has the DNA TGTGCCAGCAGCCCAACACTAGCGGGAGGTGGTGAGCAGTTCTTC.

This clone was seen just once. The chain combines TRBV11-2 with TRBJ1-4, with a tentative D call TRBD1 (6 bases). The CDR3 covers 17 residues. V lost 1 base and J lost 6, with 18 bases in between. CDR1 is SGHAT and CDR2 is FQNNGV in the germline V gene. The CDR3 DNA reads TGTGCCAGCAGCTTAGTTGGTCGTCGGGGGGGCGATGAAAAACTGTTTTTT. This gives the protein CASSLVGRRGGDEKLFF.

The table lists this clone with a few counts. CDR3 in DNA: TGTGCCAGCAGCATCGACAGGGCTGGAAACACCATATATTTT. It is translated as CASSIDRAGNTIYF. This chain links TRBV7-9 with TRBJ1-3; 7 bases align to TRBD1. Germline CDR1 is SEHNR and CDR2 is FQNEAQ (reference sequence). The CDR3 runs 14 residues. V lost 5 bases to trimming and J lost 2 bases; unmatched junction nucleotides: 3.

The rearrangement links TRBV7-6 to TRBJ2-1; 7 bases fit TRBD2. Per germline, CDR1 SGHVS and CDR2 FNYEAQ. The length of the CDR3 is 16 residues. V lost 5 bases, J lost 0 bases, and 7 bases stayed unmatched. The CDR3 spells CASSPSAGSSYNEQFF. The CDR3, as DNA: TGTGCCAGCAGCCCCTCAGCGGGGAGCTCCTACAATGAGCAGTTCTTC.

The rearrangement links TRBV9 to TRBJ2-5; D possibly corresponds to TRBD2 (6 bases). The germline gives CDR1 SGDLS, CDR2 YYNGEE. Trimming took 5 bases from V and 4 from J, leaving 12 bases between them. This CDR3 has 13 amino acids. In DNA, the CDR3 is TGTGCCAGCAGTCGGGAGTACGGAGAGACCCAGTACTTC. Protein: CASSREYGETQYF.

This clone was detected only once. This chain connects TRBV28 to TRBJ2-2; D not resolved. Trimming took 6 bases from V and 5 from J, leaving 19 bases between them. In germline, CDR1 is MDHEN, CDR2 SYDVKM. The CDR3 runs 16 residues. CDR3: CASRFTQGYSTGELFF. The DNA of the CDR3 is TGTGCCAGCAGATTCACTCAAGGATATAGTACCGGGGAGCTGTTTTTT.

J is TRBJ1-2 and V is TRBV28; possible D gene TRBD1, 5 bases. The CDR3 is made up of 13 amino acids. V was shortened by 5 bases and J by 7 bases, with 14 bases between the two germline ends. Germline V CDR1 and CDR2: MDHEN, SYDVKM. CDR3 coding DNA: TGTGCCAGCAGTCCGACGGGGGTTTCTGGCTACACCTTC. This translates into CASSPTGVSGYTF.

This clone appeared once. The V gene is TRBV6-9, the J gene TRBJ2-3; 16 nucleotides agree with TRBD2. This CDR3 spans 20 amino acids. Germline loops: CDR1 MNHGY, CDR2 SVAAGI. J was trimmed by 0 bases and V by 7 bases; bases with no gene match: 13. CDR3 region: CASNSRTGTSGRASTDTQYF. The CDR3 nucleotides read TGTGCCAGCAATAGTAGGACAGGGACTAGCGGGAGGGCTAGCACAGATACGCAGTATTTT.

The chain couples TRBV24-1 to TRBJ2-3; D not resolved. Germline CDR1 and CDR2: KGHDR and SFDVKD. The CDR3 is 13 residues long. V dropped 7 bases and J dropped 0 bases, with 7 bases sitting between them. This CDR3 reads CATRDGSTDTQYF. The CDR3 bases are TGTGCCACCAGGGACGGAAGCACAGATACGCAGTATTTT.

A word on this clone: One end of the junction is discordant with germline, which a read error may explain. The chain employs TRBV24-1 and TRBJ2-1, with unresolved D. CDR1 is KGHDR and CDR2 is SFDVKD in the germline V gene. The CDR3 length is 11 residues. Written as DNA, the CDR3 is TGTGCCACTGGCGGCTACGATGAGCAGTTCTTC. Translating gives CATGGYDEQFF.

The CDR3: CATSDPRTGGSSFF. The DNA of the CDR3 is TGTGCCACCAGTGATCCCCGGACAGGGGGGTCATCTTTCTTT. The rearrangement uses TRBV24-1 and TRBJ1-1; 10 bases are a match to TRBD1. The trim removed 3 bases at V and 12 bases at J, leaving 9 bases unmatched. The CDR3 covers 14 residues. The V gene's germline CDR1 is KGHDR and CDR2 SFDVKD.

The V and J genes are TRBV27 and TRBJ2-7; a possible D gene is TRBD1 (6 bases). CDR3 length: 13 residues. Per the germline V gene, CDR1 is MNHEY and CDR2 is SMNVEV (reference sequence). V was cut by 5 bases and J by 6 bases, with 14 bases left in between. For the CDR3, the DNA is TGTGCCAGCAGTCAGGGGACCCTAGTCGAGCAGTACTTC. Residues: CASSQGTLVEQYF.

Of note for this clone: The junction departs from germline at one end; a sequencing error may be responsible. V usage is TRBV18 and J usage is TRBJ2-1; D remains unclear. The germline CDR1 and CDR2 sequences are KGHSH and LQKENI. The CDR3 is 13 amino acids. The CDR3 here is CASSPQSWNEQFF. In nucleotides, the CDR3 is TGTGCCAGCTCCCCACAGAGTTGGAATGAGCAGTTCTTC. Using reference TRBV18 and TRBJ2-1 for the parts outside the CDR3, the full variable domain is NAGVMQNPRHLVRRRGQEARLRCSPMKGHSHVYWYRQLPEEGLKFMVYLQKENIIDESGMPKERFSAEFPKEGPSILRIQQVVRGDSAAYFCASSPQSWNEQFFGPGTRLTVL.

This clone was seen only a few times. The V call is TRBV7-9, the J call TRBJ2-7; TRBD1 matches 7 bases. Trimming took 5 bases from V and 3 from J; bases not matched to a gene: 10. Germline CDR1 and CDR2: SEHNR and FQNEAQ (reference sequence). The length of the CDR3 is 15 residues. DNA for the CDR3: TGTGCCAGCAGCACGGGCCGACAGGGTTTCTACGAGCAGTACTTC. Protein: CASSTGRQGFYEQYF.

The J gene is TRBJ2-2, the V gene TRBV19; 9 bases agree with TRBD2. J lost 6 bases, V lost 8 bases, and 10 bases had no gene match. Germline V gene sequence: CDR1 LNHDA, CDR2 SQIVND (reference sequence). This CDR3 spans 15 amino acids. CDR3 bases: TGTGCCAGTGGCTCCGGGACTAGCCTTTCCGGGGAGCTGTTTTTT. It translates to CASGSGTSLSGELFF.

This chain uses TRBV19 with TRBJ2-6; weak D call: TRBD2 (6 bases). Germline V gives CDR1 LNHDA, CDR2 SQIVND (reference sequence). V was trimmed by 3 bases and J by 4 bases, leaving 13 bases between them. The CDR3 consists of 16 residues. CDR3 residues: CASSILWGDGANVLTF. Written as DNA, the CDR3 is TGTGCCAGTAGTATCCTCTGGGGGGACGGGGCCAACGTCCTGACTTTC. The whole variable domain, remainder taken from reference TRBV19 and TRBJ2-6, is DGGITQSPKYLFRKEGQNVTLSCEQNLNHDAMYWYRQDPGQGLRLIYYSQIVNDFQKGDIAEGYSVSREKKESFPLTVTSAQKNPTAFYLCASSILWGDGANVLTFGAGSRLTVL.

The chain joins TRBV19 to TRBJ2-7; D might be TRBD2 (7 bases). The CDR3 is made up of 23 amino acids. Germline CDR1 and CDR2: LNHDA and SQIVND (reference sequence). V was cut by 6 bases and J by 3 bases, with 42 bases left in between. CDR3 sequence reads: CASSTGKMVGGAIVLRSDYEQYF. DNA of the CDR3: TGTGCCAGTAGCACGGGGAAGATGGTAGGGGGGGCCATAGTACTCCGATCTGACTACGAGCAGTACTTC.

This chain links TRBV12-3 or TRBV12-4 with TRBJ2-1; D remains ambiguous. Trimming removed 8 bases from V and 0 bases from J, with 8 bases in between. There are 13 residues in the CDR3. The CDR3 coding sequence is TGTGCCAGCTTGGAGAGCTCCTACAATGAGCAGTTCTTC. This translates into CASLESSYNEQFF.

The chain recombines TRBV19 with TRBJ2-2; a weak D match, TRBD2 (5 bases). The length of the CDR3 is 15 residues. Looked up from germline, CDR1 is LNHDA and CDR2 is SQIVND (reference sequence). Trimming left V 2 bases short and J 5 bases short, with 12 bases between. CDR3 residues: CASSITGSSTGELFF. In DNA form, the CDR3 reads TGTGCCAGTAGTATAACGGGGAGTAGTACCGGGGAGCTGTTTTTT.

The chain combines TRBV7-9 with TRBJ2-1, with D tentatively TRBD1 or TRBD2 (6 bases each). Trimming removed 5 bases from V and 9 bases from J, with 11 bases in between. CDR1 is SEHNR, CDR2 FQNEAQ, per germline (reference sequence). This CDR3 has 12 amino acids. In DNA, the CDR3 is TGTGCCAGCAGCCCCAGGGGAGGTGAGCAGTTCTTC. Its translation: CASSPRGGEQFF.